A selection of T cell receptor beta chains follows, all from one sample in a study of vaccination effects on CD4 cells after COVID-19. Sequenced by immunoSEQ multiplex PCR; TCRdb stores in-frame clones only, minus some. The sample consists of approximately 47,000 clones, around 70% of them appearing once. The antigens of these receptors remain unknown. The material sequenced was CD4+ T cells from PBMCs cultured without peptide, taken after COVID-19 vaccination. These receptors were taken from a human donor who received a COVID-19 vaccine. Each CDR3 is given with its conserved first and last residue. D genes are given only for firm matches. Clone size is given for some rows only: seen once, a few or many times, or a class if the clone is expanded.

>TRBV1|TRBJ2-1|NA|few
TGCACCAGCAGCCAAGCGGGGACTAGCGGGAGGGCCACGGTGAATGAGCAGTTCTTC
CTSSQAGTSGRATVNEQFF
>TRBV5-1|TRBJ1-3|NA|NA
TGCGCCAGCAGCTTGGCCGGCCACCTCTCTGGAAACACCATATATTTT
CASSLAGHLSGNTIYF
>TRBV9|TRBJ2-4|NA|NA
TGTGCCAGCAGCCCTGGGAAGGGGTTGATCCATGTAGCCAAAAACATTCAGTACTTC
CASSPGKGLIHVAKNIQYF
>TRBV14|TRBJ2-1|TRBD2|few
TGTGCCAGCAGCCTCAGGGGTGAGGGACTAGTGCGTGAGCAGTTCTTC
CASSLRGEGLVREQFF
>TRBV7-9|TRBJ1-5|TRBD1|NA
TGTGCCAGCAGCTTTATGACAGGGGGTAACCAGCCCCAGCATTTT
CASSFMTGGNQPQHF
>TRBV3-1/TRBV3-2|TRBJ1-6|TRBD1|NA
TGTGCCAGCAGCGCACGGACAGGTTATAATTCACCCCTCCACTTT
CASSARTGYNSPLHF
>TRBV3-1/TRBV3-2|TRBJ1-2|NA|NA
TGTGCCAGCAGCCAATTAAAGGGTTTGGGCTACACCTTC
CASSQLKGLGYTF
>TRBV6-5|TRBJ1-2|TRBD1|NA
TGTGCCAGCAAGATCCAGGGGGGGTATGGCTACACCTTC
CASKIQGGYGYTF
>TRBV2|TRBJ1-5|TRBD1|NA
TGTGCCAGCAGTTACAGGGGGAATCAGCCCCAGCATTTT
CASSYRGNQPQHF
>TRBV6-5|TRBJ1-2|NA|once
TGTGCCAGCAGTTACGTGGCGGGGTATGGCTACACCTTC
CASSYVAGYGYTF
>TRBV3-1/TRBV3-2|TRBJ2-5|NA|NA
TGTGCCAGCAGCCAAGTTTCCCAAGAGACCCAGTACTTC
CASSQVSQETQYF
>TRBV19|TRBJ1-1|NA|once
TGTGCCAGTAGTATACGGGGTACTGCGAACACTGAAGCTTTCTTT
CASSIRGTANTEAFF
>TRBV11-2|TRBJ2-2|NA|NA
TGTGCCAGCAGACTGGGGGGTCTCGGGGCCCTGTTTTTT
CASRLGGLGALFF
>TRBV5-1|TRBJ2-5|NA|NA
TGCGCCAGCAGCTTGGGGTCCAGTACGCCGGGGGAGACCCAGTACTTC
CASSLGSSTPGETQYF
>TRBV6-1|TRBJ2-3|NA|NA
TGTGCCAGCAGTGCAAACAGGGTAAATCAAGGTTCCGATACGCAGTATTTT
CASSANRVNQGSDTQYF
>TRBV5-5|TRBJ2-3|NA|NA
TGTGCCAGCAGCTTGGACGGACTTAGCACAGATACGCAGTATTTT
CASSLDGLSTDTQYF
>TRBV6-5|TRBJ1-2|NA|NA
TGTGCCAGCAGTTACTCCGGAAGGAACTATGGCTACACCTTC
CASSYSGRNYGYTF
>TRBV5-6|TRBJ2-3|NA|NA
TGTGCCAGCAGCTTGGATTATGGCACAGATACGCAGTATTTT
CASSLDYGTDTQYF
>TRBV18|TRBJ2-2|TRBD1|NA
TGTGCCAGCCAAAATGCCGGGACAGCTTTTGGCGGGGAGCTGTTTTTT
CASQNAGTAFGGELFF
>TRBV11-2|TRBJ1-1|NA|NA
TGTGCCAGCAGCACCCGGAGCGGGGCGAACACTGAAGCTTTCTTT
CASSTRSGANTEAFF
>TRBV24-1|TRBJ2-1|NA|NA
TGTGCCACCAGTGATTTGCTTGAGGGTAATGAGCAGTTCTTC
CATSDLLEGNEQFF
>TRBV9|TRBJ2-1|TRBD2|NA
TGTGCCAGCAGCGCCGGGACTACCCGGGGTTACAATGAGCAGTTCTTC
CASSAGTTRGYNEQFF
>TRBV5-4|TRBJ1-2|NA|NA
TGTGCCAGCAGCTTGGCGGCAGGGATGAACTATGGCTACACCTTC
CASSLAAGMNYGYTF
>TRBV18|TRBJ2-5|NA|few
TGTGCCAGCTCACAACGCCGGGGTTTGGAGACCCAGTACTTC
CASSQRRGLETQYF
>TRBV4-1|TRBJ2-7|NA|NA
TGCGCCAGCAGCCAAGATTTAACTAGCTGGACCTATAGCTACGAGCAGTACTTC
CASSQDLTSWTYSYEQYF
>TRBV5-1|TRBJ2-7|NA|NA
TGCGCCAGCAGCTTGGAAATGAGAATTCAAGACGAGCAGTACTTC
CASSLEMRIQDEQYF
>TRBV2|TRBJ1-5|NA|NA
TGTGCCAGCAGTGTGCCGGCTGGACATCTCCAGGGATCCTATAGCAATCAGCCCCAGCATTTT
CASSVPAGHLQGSYSNQPQHF
>TRBV7-9|TRBJ2-1|NA|NA
TGTGCCAGCAGCTGGGACTACAATGAGCAGTTCTTC
CASSWDYNEQFF
>TRBV5-6|TRBJ2-7|NA|NA
TGTGCCAGCAGCTTGGGGGGACCAATAACCTACGAGCAGTACTTC
CASSLGGPITYEQYF
>TRBV6-1|TRBJ2-7|TRBD2|NA
TGTGCCAGCAGTGTAGCGGGAGGGCTCGGCTTCTACGAGCAGTACTTC
CASSVAGGLGFYEQYF
>TRBV5-1|TRBJ2-7|NA|NA
TGCGCCAGCAGCTCCCGGACAGACACCCCTTACGAGCAGTACTTC
CASSSRTDTPYEQYF
>TRBV7-9|TRBJ1-4|NA|NA
TGTGCCAGCAGCTTAGGCGGCCGGGGGACTAATGAAAAACTGTTTTTT
CASSLGGRGTNEKLFF
>TRBV20-1|TRBJ1-1|NA|NA
TGCAGTGCTAGTCACCGGGTGGACGCTGAAGCTTTCTTT
CSASHRVDAEAFF
>TRBV7-7|TRBJ1-4|NA|NA
TGTGCCAGCAGCTTACGCAAATGGGTAGGGGGGATACTGGGCACTAATGAAAAACTGTTTTTT
CASSLRKWVGGILGTNEKLFF
>TRBV3-1/TRBV3-2|TRBJ1-3|NA|few
TGTGCCAGCAGCCAGGCAGGGGTTGGGGGAAACACCATATATTTT
CASSQAGVGGNTIYF
>TRBV5-1|TRBJ2-3|NA|NA
TGCGCCAGCGGGGTTACTTCTTTCGGAGGAGATACGCAGTATTTT
CASGVTSFGGDTQYF
>TRBV5-1|TRBJ1-2|TRBD1|once
TGCGCCAGCAGCTTGGGACAGGGGTTTAACTATGGCTACACCTTC
CASSLGQGFNYGYTF
>TRBV6-4|TRBJ1-1|NA|NA
TGTGCCAGCAGTGACTCAAATAGGAACACTGAAGCTTTCTTT
CASSDSNRNTEAFF
>TRBV7-6|TRBJ1-5|NA|NA
TGTGCCAGCAGCCCCCTATCGGGCGGAAACCAGCCCCAGCATTTT
CASSPLSGGNQPQHF
>TRBV29-1|TRBJ2-3|NA|NA
TGCAGCGTTCACGAGGGGACTCCATCAGATACGCAGTATTTT
CSVHEGTPSDTQYF
>TRBV15|TRBJ1-3|TRBD1|NA
TGTGCCACCAGCAGAGATCGACAGGGGACGGGAAACACCATATATTTT
CATSRDRQGTGNTIYF